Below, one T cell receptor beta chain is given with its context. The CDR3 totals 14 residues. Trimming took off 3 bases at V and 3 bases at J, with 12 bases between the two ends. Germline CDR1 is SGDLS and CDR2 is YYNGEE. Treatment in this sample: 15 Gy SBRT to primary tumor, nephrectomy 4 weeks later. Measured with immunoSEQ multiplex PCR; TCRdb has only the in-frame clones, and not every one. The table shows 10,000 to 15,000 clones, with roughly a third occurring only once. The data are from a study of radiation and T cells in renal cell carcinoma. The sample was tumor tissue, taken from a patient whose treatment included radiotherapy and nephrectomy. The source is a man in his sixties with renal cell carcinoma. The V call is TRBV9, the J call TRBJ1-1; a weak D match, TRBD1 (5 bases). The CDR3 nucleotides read TGTGCCAGCAGCGGACAGAGCAGGGACACTGAAGCTTTCTTT. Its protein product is CASSGQSRDTEAFF.